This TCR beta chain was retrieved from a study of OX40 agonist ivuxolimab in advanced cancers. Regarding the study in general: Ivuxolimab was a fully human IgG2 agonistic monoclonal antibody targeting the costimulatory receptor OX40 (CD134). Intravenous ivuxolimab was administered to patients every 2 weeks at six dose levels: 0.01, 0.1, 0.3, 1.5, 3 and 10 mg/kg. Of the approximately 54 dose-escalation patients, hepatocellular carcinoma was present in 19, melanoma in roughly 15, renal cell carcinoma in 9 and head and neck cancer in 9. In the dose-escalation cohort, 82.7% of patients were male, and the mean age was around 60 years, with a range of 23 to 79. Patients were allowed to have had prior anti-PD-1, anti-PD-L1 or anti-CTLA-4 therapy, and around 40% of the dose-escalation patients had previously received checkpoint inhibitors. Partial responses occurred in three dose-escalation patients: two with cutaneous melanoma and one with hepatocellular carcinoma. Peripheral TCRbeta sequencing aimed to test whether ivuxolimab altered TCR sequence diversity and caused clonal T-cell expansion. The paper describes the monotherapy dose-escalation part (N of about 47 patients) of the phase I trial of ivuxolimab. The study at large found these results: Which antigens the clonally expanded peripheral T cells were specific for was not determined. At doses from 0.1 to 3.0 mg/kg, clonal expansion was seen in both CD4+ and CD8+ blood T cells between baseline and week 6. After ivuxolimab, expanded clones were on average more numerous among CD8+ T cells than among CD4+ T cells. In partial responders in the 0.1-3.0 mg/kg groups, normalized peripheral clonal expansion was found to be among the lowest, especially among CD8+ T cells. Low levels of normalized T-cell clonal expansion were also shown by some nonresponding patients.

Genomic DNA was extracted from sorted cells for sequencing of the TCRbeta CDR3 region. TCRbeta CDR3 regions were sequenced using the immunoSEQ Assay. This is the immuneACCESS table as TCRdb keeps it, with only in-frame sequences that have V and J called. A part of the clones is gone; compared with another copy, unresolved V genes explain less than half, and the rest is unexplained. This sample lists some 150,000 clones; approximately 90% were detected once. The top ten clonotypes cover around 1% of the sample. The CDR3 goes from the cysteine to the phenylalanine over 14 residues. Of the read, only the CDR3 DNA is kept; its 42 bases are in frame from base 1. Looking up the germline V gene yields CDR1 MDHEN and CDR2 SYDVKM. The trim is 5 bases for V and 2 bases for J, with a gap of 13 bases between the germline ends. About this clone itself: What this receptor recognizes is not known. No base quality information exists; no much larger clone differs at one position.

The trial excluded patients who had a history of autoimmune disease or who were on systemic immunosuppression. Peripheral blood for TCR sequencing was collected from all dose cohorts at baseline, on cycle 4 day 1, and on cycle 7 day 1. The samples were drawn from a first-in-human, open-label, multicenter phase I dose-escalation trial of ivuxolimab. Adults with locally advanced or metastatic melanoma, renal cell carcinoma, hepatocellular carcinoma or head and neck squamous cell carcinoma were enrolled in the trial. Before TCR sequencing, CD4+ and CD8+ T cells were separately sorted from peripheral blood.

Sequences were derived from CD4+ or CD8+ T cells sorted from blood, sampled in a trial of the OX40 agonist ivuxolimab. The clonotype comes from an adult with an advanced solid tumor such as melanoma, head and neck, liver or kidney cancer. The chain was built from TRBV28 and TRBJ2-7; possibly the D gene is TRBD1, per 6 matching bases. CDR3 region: CASSPGQFPYEQYF. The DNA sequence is TGTGCCAGCAGTCCAGGACAGTTCCCCTACGAGCAGTACTTC.